What follows are 26 T cell receptor beta chains derived from one specimen sequenced in a study of STAT5B mutations in CD4+ large granular lymphocyte leukemia. Libraries were prepared by immunoSEQ multiplex PCR; TCRdb keeps only in-frame clonotypes and omits some of them. The table includes 45,000 to 55,000 clones, around 70% detected once. Material for sequencing was CD4+ T cells from blood buffy coats. Every receptor here comes from a human donor in good health.

The chain has TRBV2 and TRBJ1-6; TRBD1 matches 9 bases. Looked up from germline, CDR1 is SNHLY and CDR2 is FYNNEI. The length of the CDR3 is 15 residues. J was trimmed by 11 bases and V by 4 bases; bases with no gene match: 9. CDR3 region: CASSADRGGVAPLHF. Here the CDR3 DNA reads TGTGCCAGCAGTGCGGACAGGGGCGGCGTAGCACCCCTCCACTTT.

This sequence joins TRBV5-1 and TRBJ1-2; 7 nucleotides line up with TRBD1. Germline V CDR1 and CDR2: SGHRS, YFSETQ. The CDR3 extends over 14 amino acids. J was trimmed by 7 bases and V by 3 bases; bases with no gene match: 9. The CDR3 loop is CASSSTGTQLGYTF. The CDR3 DNA reads TGCGCCAGCAGCTCGACAGGGACCCAACTTGGCTACACCTTC. The full variable domain, with the rest looked up from reference TRBV5-1 and TRBJ1-2, is KAGVTQTPRYLIKTRGQQVTLSCSPISGHRSVSWYQQTPGQGLQFLFEYFSETQRNKGNFPGRFSGRQFSNSRSEMNVSTLELGDSALYLCASSSTGTQLGYTFGSGTRLTVV.

The gene calls are TRBV9 and TRBJ2-5; 14 nucleotides match TRBD2. CDR1 is SGDLS and CDR2 is YYNGEE in the germline V gene. This CDR3 spans 17 amino acids. The junction had 10 bases not matched to a gene; V was cut back by 4 bases and J by 5 bases. The CDR3 region has the DNA TGTGCCAGCAGCACCGGACTAGCGGGGGGCCCAAGGGAGACCCAGTACTTC. Translated, it gives CASSTGLAGGPRETQYF.

V and J are TRBV2 and TRBJ1-4; no reliable D call. This CDR3 spans 15 amino acids. The germline CDR1 and CDR2 sequences are SNHLY and FYNNEI. V lost 2 bases, J lost 4 bases, and 11 bases lay in between. CDR3 sequence: CASSEFGRINEKLFF. The CDR3 nucleotides are TGTGCCAGCAGTGAATTTGGCAGGATTAATGAAAAACTGTTTTTT. Full variable domain (remainder filled in from reference TRBV2 and TRBJ1-4): EPEVTQTPSHQVTQMGQEVILRCVPISNHLYFYWYRQILGQKVEFLVSFYNNEISEKSEIFDDQFSVERPDGSNFTLKIRSTKLEDSAMYFCASSEFGRINEKLFFGSGTQLSVL.

The chain couples TRBV5-1 to TRBJ1-1; D gene uncertain. V lost 0 bases, J lost 3 bases, and 12 bases lay in between. This CDR3 has 15 amino acids. Germline V gene data show CDR1 as SGHRS and CDR2 as YFSETQ. The CDR3 region is CASSLATRRDTEAFF. In DNA, the CDR3 is TGCGCCAGCAGCTTGGCAACCAGGCGGGACACTGAAGCTTTCTTT.

This clone appeared once. The rearrangement uses TRBV27 and TRBJ2-7; the D is unclear. The V gene lost 4 bases and the J gene lost 0 bases, with 7 bases spanning the gap. The CDR3 is made up of 13 amino acids. CDR1 is MNHEY and CDR2 is SMNVEV in the germline V gene (reference sequence). DNA for the CDR3: TGTGCCAGCAGTTCTGTCAGCTCCTACGAGCAGTACGTC. This codes for CASSSVSSYEQYV.

The chain employs TRBV11-2 and TRBJ2-7; D gene uncertain. The germline V gene encodes CDR1 SGHAT and CDR2 FQNNGV. CDR3 size: 16 residues. V shed 1 base and J shed 0 bases, with 13 bases lying between them. The CDR3 reads CASSLGLYMTSYEQYF. Written as DNA, the CDR3 is TGTGCCAGCAGCTTAGGCCTCTATATGACCTCCTACGAGCAGTACTTC.

The rearrangement uses TRBV10-3 and TRBJ2-1, with TRBD1 as a possible D gene (6 bases). This CDR3 is built from 14 residues. Germline V gives CDR1 ENHRY, CDR2 SYGVKD. V lost 4 bases, J lost 8 bases, and 15 bases lay in between. The CDR3: CAISVGRGTDEQFF. CDR3 in DNA: TGTGCCATCAGTGTCGGCAGGGGTACCGATGAGCAGTTCTTC.

This clone was counted a few times. This CDR3 reads CASSQERTATNEKLFF. In nucleotides, the CDR3 is TGCGCCAGCAGCCAAGAGAGGACAGCAACTAATGAAAAACTGTTTTTT. V is TRBV4-1 and J is TRBJ1-4; D may be TRBD1 (6 bases). The CDR3 sequence is 16 residues long. The V gene lost 0 bases and the J gene lost 0 bases, with 8 bases spanning the gap. The germline CDR1 and CDR2 sequences are MGHRA and YSYEKL.

This rearrangement joins TRBV5-1 to TRBJ2-6; D may be TRBD2 (5 bases). CDR3 size: 15 residues. V was pared by 4 bases and J by 2 bases, with 10 bases between. CDR1 and CDR2 from the germline V gene are SGHRS and YFSETQ. The CDR3 loop is CASSPTRAGANVLTF. Written as DNA, the CDR3 is TGCGCCAGCAGCCCTACTAGGGCTGGGGCCAACGTCCTGACTTTC. The entire variable domain, with the rest obtained from reference TRBV5-1 and TRBJ2-6, is as follows: KAGVTQTPRYLIKTRGQQVTLSCSPISGHRSVSWYQQTPGQGLQFLFEYFSETQRNKGNFPGRFSGRQFSNSRSEMNVSTLELGDSALYLCASSPTRAGANVLTFGAGSRLTVL.

The gene calls are TRBV6-1 and TRBJ1-5; the match to TRBD1 covers 10 bases. This CDR3 has 12 residues. The V segment lost 6 bases and the J segment 15 bases; nucleotides outside the gene matches: 8. From germline, CDR1 is MNHNS and CDR2 SASEGT. In nucleotides, the CDR3 is TGTGCCAGCAGGGAGACAGGGGGCTTTTCGCATTTT. It translates to CASRETGGFSHF.

This chain links TRBV11-2 with TRBJ2-7, with D perhaps TRBD1 or TRBD2 (5 bases each). V was pared by 4 bases and J by 4 bases, with 29 bases between. The CDR3 sequence is 19 residues long. CDR1 and CDR2 from the germline V gene are SGHAT and FQNNGV. The chain's CDR3 is CASSSPFELSRKGTYEQYF. The CDR3 bases are TGTGCCAGCAGCTCCCCGTTTGAACTGTCTAGAAAAGGGACGTACGAGCAGTACTTC.

This chain uses TRBV7-9 with TRBJ1-5; no clear D. The V end lost 8 bases, the J end lost 0 bases, and 11 bases lay between the germline ends. The CDR3 is made up of 14 amino acids. Germline CDR1 SEHNR, CDR2 FQNEAQ (reference sequence). The CDR3 sequence: CASPPRDSNQPQHF. The CDR3 region has the DNA TGTGCCAGCCCCCCCCGGGATAGCAATCAGCCCCAGCATTTT. Supplemented by reference TRBV7-9 and TRBJ1-5, the full variable domain reads DTGVSQNPRHKITKRGQNVTFRCDPISEHNRLYWYRQTLGQGPEFLTYFQNEAQLEKSRLLSDRFSAERPKGSFSTLEIQRTEQGDSAMYLCASPPRDSNQPQHFGDGTRLSIL.

This chain uses TRBV10-3 with TRBJ1-1; D unresolved. V was clipped by 10 bases and J by 2 bases, with 11 bases between them. The CDR3 spans 12 residues. CDR1 is ENHRY and CDR2 is SYGVKD in the germline V gene. In DNA, the CDR3 is TGTGCCACCTTCGAGGGTAACACTGAAGCTTTCTTT. Translating it yields CATFEGNTEAFF.

The chain employs TRBV6-6 and TRBJ1-1; no definite D call. This CDR3 is 11 amino acids long. Germline V CDR1 and CDR2: MNHNY, SVGAGI (reference sequence). V lost 2 bases, J lost 4 bases, and 2 bases lay in between. The CDR3 sequence is CASSYVTEAFF. The CDR3 DNA is TGTGCCAGCAGTTACGTCACTGAAGCTTTCTTT.

The chain is built from TRBV30 and TRBJ1-6, with D unresolved. V shed 6 bases and J shed 0 bases, with 9 bases lying between them. Germline CDR1 reads GTSNPN; CDR2 reads SVGIG (reference sequence). This CDR3 has 14 residues. In DNA form, the CDR3 reads TGTGCCTGTAAAGCGAGCTCCTATAATTCACCCCTCCACTTT. Amino acid sequence: CACKASSYNSPLHF.

The chain carries TRBV6-5 and TRBJ1-5; 7 nucleotides match TRBD1. The J segment lost 4 bases and the V segment lost 6 bases, leaving 6 bases of the junction unmatched. CDR3 length: 14 amino acids. Per the germline V gene, CDR1 is MNHEY and CDR2 is SVGAGI. The CDR3 here is CASRPGTANQPQHF. The CDR3 nucleotides are TGTGCCAGCAGACCCGGGACAGCAAATCAGCCCCAGCATTTT.

The rearrangement uses TRBV4-1 and TRBJ2-3, with TRBD2 matching 14 bases. The V segment lost 0 bases and the J segment 4 bases; nucleotides outside the gene matches: 6. In germline, CDR1 is MGHRA, CDR2 YSYEKL. The length of the CDR3 is 18 residues. The CDR3 nucleotides are TGCGCCAGCAGCCAAGATCTAGGACTAGCGGGGGGACCAGATACGCAGTATTTT. Translation gives CASSQDLGLAGGPDTQYF.

This clone was seen a handful of times. This specimen includes other DNA sequences encoding the same CDR3. This sequence joins TRBV6-6 and TRBJ1-3; possibly TRBD1 for D (6 bases). Per germline, CDR1 MNHNY and CDR2 SVGAGI (reference sequence). CDR3 size: 14 residues. The germline V and J ends were trimmed by 6 bases and 3 bases, with 12 bases remaining between them. CDR3 amino acids: CASSPTGSGNTIYF. CDR3 nucleotides: TGTGCCAGCAGCCCCACAGGGAGTGGAAACACCATATATTTT.

The sample holds one count of this clone. The CDR3 reads CASRKASGANVLTF. The DNA of the CDR3 is TGTGCCAGCAGGAAGGCTTCTGGGGCCAACGTCCTGACTTTC. The gene calls are TRBV28 and TRBJ2-6; no definite D call. Germline V gene lookup returns CDR1 MDHEN and CDR2 SYDVKM. The ends were cut back, 6 bases at V and 1 base at J, with 7 bases in the middle. The CDR3 is 14 residues long.

J is TRBJ2-7 and V is TRBV28; the D is unclear. Per germline, CDR1 MDHEN and CDR2 SYDVKM. V dropped 3 bases and J dropped 3 bases, with 3 bases sitting between them. The CDR3 spans 11 residues. The CDR3 DNA reads TGTGCCAGCAGTTTGGGCTACGAGCAGTACTTC. This encodes CASSLGYEQYF.

The chain is built from TRBV19 and TRBJ2-3, with a weak D call TRBD1 (7 bases). Trimming stripped 10 bases from V and 1 base from J, with 15 bases between. This CDR3 comprises 14 residues. Germline lookup yields CDR1 LNHDA and CDR2 SQIVND (reference sequence). The CDR3 reads CATKQGGGTDTQYF. The DNA for the CDR3 is TGTGCCACAAAGCAGGGGGGCGGCACAGATACGCAGTATTTT.

The rearrangement links TRBV10-3 to TRBJ2-5; TRBD2 aligns across 13 bases. The CDR3 contains 17 residues. J lost 1 base, V lost 0 bases, and 2 bases had no gene match. The V gene's germline CDR1 is ENHRY and CDR2 SYGVKD. CDR3 in amino acids: CAISESGLAGPQETQYF. Here the CDR3 DNA reads TGTGCCATCAGTGAGTCGGGACTAGCGGGGCCCCAAGAGACCCAGTACTTC.

This chain uses TRBV20-1 with TRBJ2-7; D is unclear. CDR1 and CDR2 (germline): DFQATT, SNEGSKA (reference sequence). The V end was cut by 3 bases, the J end by 5 bases, with 8 bases between. This CDR3 has 11 residues. The CDR3 protein is CSARSSHEQYF. Written as DNA, the CDR3 is TGCAGTGCTAGGAGTTCCCACGAGCAGTACTTC.

The rearrangement joins TRBV18 to TRBJ1-5; 10 bases are shared with TRBD1. The CDR3 sequence is 16 residues long. Trimming cost V 6 bases and J 2 bases; bases outside gene matches: 7. Germline loops: CDR1 KGHSH, CDR2 LQKENI. For the CDR3, the DNA is TGTGCCAGCTCCCTGACAGGGGGCAGTGGCAATCAGCCCCAGCATTTT. Amino acids: CASSLTGGSGNQPQHF.

This clone has only a few counts. V gene TRBV28 combines with J gene TRBJ1-2; 9 bases line up with TRBD1. The CDR3 totals 17 residues. Germline V lookup: CDR1 MDHEN, CDR2 SYDVKM. V trimming: 2 bases; J trimming: 2 bases; junction bases outside the gene matches: 9. The CDR3: CASSLIDPGQGNYGYTF. The DNA for the CDR3 is TGTGCCAGCAGTTTAATCGATCCTGGACAGGGGAACTATGGCTACACCTTC.